This T cell receptor beta chain emerged from a study of cytomegalovirus exposure and HLA in healthy donors (dated by TCRdb to 2016 to 2017). Study-wide context: An earlier analysis of 587 of the donors reported under 300 Gb of sequence data and about 120 million unique TCR beta sequences obtained from some 170 million T cells. A later genetic analysis used genome-wide SNP genotypes for about 55% of the 666 donors, treating that subset as a discovery cohort. An earlier analysis of nearly 600 of the donors applied high-throughput TCR beta sequencing to assess whether each TCR beta V gene segment acted as functional or pseudogenic. Rather than using new phenotypic data, the later analysis identified candidate immune exposures from TCR beta sequences and from how often those sequences occurred across donors. All discovery cohort repertoires had been generated on a single sequencing platform. Of the roughly 400 genotyped donors, about 84% fell in the genetic ancestry cluster associated with self-reported Caucasian donors. The T cell repertoires of about 700 subjects were profiled by immunosequencing and related to cytomegalovirus serostatus. Both class I and class II loci were covered by HLA typing, at four-digit resolution. In addition to the first cohort of approximately 670 subjects, a separate validation cohort of approximately 130 different subjects was used. A later analysis re-examined previously published TCR beta repertoires from 600 to 700 donors and added high-resolution HLA genotyping to investigate patterns of TCR occurrence. Roughly 300 gigabases of sequencing data and tens of millions of unique TCR sequences were included in an early release covering around 650 HLA-typed donors. The study aimed to test whether cataloging public T cell receptors could reveal signatures of past pathogen exposure. Five DR-DQ haplotypes were treated as single units for association and clustering because of strong linkage in the cohort. Typing coverage varied by locus: roughly 629-640 donors for A, B, C, DRB1 and DQB1; 522 for DQA1; over 600 for DPA1; some 470 for DPB1. Donor age, sex, ethnicity and CMV serostatus were compiled alongside the repertoire data. To predict cytomegalovirus infection status, the study brought together high-throughput TCR immunosequencing, statistical association of individual TCRs with disease status, and machine learning. On average, roughly 240,000 unique TCR beta nucleotide sequences were sequenced per donor among some 420 genotyped donors of the cohort, with roughly a sixth of those sequences being non-productive.

This clone has just a few counts. Its antigen specificity is not known. One base away there is no much larger clone; base qualities are not given. Results the study describes overall, beyond this receptor: In a later analysis, TCR association rates were found to vary across HLA loci, with the most associated TCRs seen for DRB1 alleles and the fewest for HLA-C alleles. In a later analysis, HLA-associated TCR beta chains were found to be more clonally expanded and to have lower generation probabilities than equally common non-associated chains. Specific HLA alleles were associated with roughly 16,000 TCR beta sequences at a false discovery rate of 0.05 in a later analysis. Because HLA typing was unavailable for some donors at each locus, only the typed subset was used in association tests. The earlier analysis of approximately 540 of the donors excluded about 16 rarely observed V segments, including chromosome 9 orphons, because counts were too low. The classifier was reported to diagnose cytomegalovirus status with high specificity and sensitivity in both the original cohort and the validation cohort. A later genetic analysis associated a missense DCLRE1C variant with V-gene and J-gene trimming of TCR beta chains, and an independent cohort replicated the association. A group of highly shared sequence variants was considered likely to be a technical artifact of the sequencing pipeline. It was suggested by the authors that the approach could potentially be generalized to other disease states and immunological phenotypes. Assigning TCR associations to individual alleles was difficult when HLA alleles, especially DR and DQ, strongly co-occurred. Sequencing depth was assumed to be roughly uniform across donors in the presence/absence analyses, though that assumption may not hold. In the study, roughly 160 TCR beta chains were listed as associated with cytomegalovirus. Broadly in line with IMGT annotations, most TCR beta V segments showed up in productive rearrangements about 87% or about 30% of the time in an earlier analysis of roughly 590 of the donors. Compared with the 666-donor mean, donors in an Asian-associated ancestry cluster had fewer N-insertions in productive TCRs, according to a later genetic analysis. A further reported finding was that TCR beta sequences accurately predicted the HLA-A and HLA-B alleles for most subjects in the first cohort. Most TCR sequences were seen in very few donors, while some public TCRs were found in many individuals. Correlated functional status among segregating V segments might reflect linkage disequilibrium, but an unknown experimental factor could not be ruled out. In vitro tests confirmed that a few of the cytomegalovirus-associated TCR beta chains recognize cytomegalovirus antigens. According to a later analysis, parvovirus B19, influenza, CMV and Epstein-Barr virus appeared linked to several top co-occurrence clusters. Some IMGT-functional V segments, including TRBV6-2 and TRBV6-3, could not be told apart with the 87-base-pair reads, so those segments were excluded. Immune exposure information for the cohort was limited to CMV serostatus. This cohort had only TCR beta chains sequenced, and the lack of alpha or paired-chain data limited which features could be detected. A later analysis found that most CMV-associated TCR beta chains appeared HLA-restricted, with HLA associations seemingly driven largely by CMV exposure.

The library was made by the immunoSEQ multiplex PCR assay. For the multiplex PCR, a mixture combining 60 forward primers for TCR Vbeta segments and 13 reverse primers for TCR Jbeta segments was used. The CDR3 region of rearranged TCR beta genes was amplified from genomic DNA with a multiplex PCR assay. The Illumina HiSeq System was used to sequence the amplified TCR beta libraries as 87-base-pair reads. As for how the authors treated the data: Across the 670 or so repertoires, a later analysis counted 60 million to 90 million unique TCR beta chains, about 10 million of which were shared by at least two donors. A nearest-neighbor algorithm error-corrected the raw reads and collapsed the reads into unique sequences, merging closely related sequences to remove PCR and sequencing errors. Alignment of CDR3 sequences to IMGT reference sequences was used to assign V, D and J gene segments. Each retained sequence needed at least a six-nucleotide match to both a V gene segment and a J gene segment. A rearrangement counted as productive if the CDR3 had no stop codons and remained in frame with V and J, and every other rearrangement counted as non-productive. CDR3 was defined according to IMGT convention as the region running from the second conserved V-encoded cysteine to the conserved J-encoded phenylalanine. Sequences without an unambiguous match to a single V gene segment were excluded from the earlier analysis of approximately 600 of the donors. In an earlier analysis of 587 of the donors, V segments were called functional above 56.7% productive rearrangements and were called segregating when the between-donor standard deviation exceeded 5%. A statistical classification framework was built for diagnosing cytomegalovirus status from the catalog of TCR beta chain sequences. In a later analysis, TCR nucleotide sequences were compared against IMGT/GENE-DB human TR gene sequences so that V and J genes could be assigned. A later analysis assigned CDR3 sequences and most-parsimonious VDJ recombination scenarios with the TCRdist pipeline. In a later analysis, each TCR beta chain was defined by its CDR3 amino acid sequence together with its V-gene family, and reads lacking a unique V-gene family were excluded. To address suspected cross-contamination and a sequencing artifact, a later analysis removed approximately 590 highly shared, low-generation-probability nucleotide sequences. A later analysis calculated a clonal expansion index for each public chain from normalized within-repertoire ranks of inferred template counts. A later analysis computed generation probabilities with a VDJ recombination model fitted to out-of-frame rearrangements, and checked the results against IGoR. In a later analysis, hypergeometric tests were used to score TCR-TCR, TCR-HLA and TCR-CMV co-occurrence, with a repertoire-size bias correction applied to TCR pairs. To estimate false discovery rates, a later analysis permuted the HLA or CMV assignments 20 times. In a later analysis, co-occurring TCRs were grouped with DBSCAN, and TCRdist sequence similarity was added when clustering was performed within HLA-allele-positive subsets. Repertoires with fewer than 30,000 or more than 120,000 public chains, plus five repertoires with anomalous nucleotide sharing, were excluded from co-occurrence clustering. Here the immuneACCESS table is served through TCRdb, limited to in-frame sequences with V and J called. Missing clones are a known gap in these copies; in checked studies unresolved V genes cover under half, and the rest lacks a known reason. V and J calls and clone size are as listed in that table; D and trimming were resolved from the DNA. The sample table contains approximately 140,000 clones; only one count was recorded for roughly 76% of them. Approximately 4% of the sample comes from the top ten.

The cohort was made up of about 610 healthy bone marrow donors. Cohort members were all nominally healthy when sampled, although unrecorded immune exposures were likely present. The donor tested CMV seronegative, placing the donor among the approximately 360 seronegative members of the cohort. Every donor gave a peripheral blood sample, and the peripheral blood mononuclear cells from that sample were used for TCR beta sequencing. The Qiagen DNeasy Blood Extraction Kit was used to extract genomic DNA from the blood cell samples. The trim is 5 bases for V and 2 bases for J, with a gap of 10 bases between the germline ends. The cysteine opens and the phenylalanine closes a CDR3 of 13 amino acids. The sequence is cut down to CDR3 DNA, 39 bases in frame from base 1. The germline V gene supplies CDR1 MNHEY and CDR2 SVGAGI.

Sequencing was done on a sample of PBMCs. In this chain, TRBV6-5 is recombined with TRBJ2-7; TRBD1 could be the D gene, as 6 bases match. This TCR came from a man in his late teens or twenties in good health and CMV-seronegative. The CDR3 amino acid sequence is: CASSLRDTYEQYF. The DNA sequence is as follows: TGTGCCAGCAGTCTCCGGGACACCTACGAGCAGTACTTC.